The sequence of this T cell receptor beta chain was determined in a study of T-cell memory formation after mild COVID-19. Across the study: Most TCR clusters belonged to a single donor.

It was 5'RACE with constant-segment primers that produced the TCR alpha and TCR beta cDNA libraries, which carried sample barcodes and UMIs. TCRdb re-analysed the 5' RACE reads in MiXCR, keeping a single row per CDR3 protein. The sample contains 300,000 to 400,000 distinct CDR3 sequences, around 30% of which appear only once. The CDR3 totals 15 residues. V gave up 5 bases and J gave up 6 bases; unmatched junction bases: 3. Details on this clonotype: Its cognate antigen is unknown.

Study-level results: Memory from before infection featured some responding clones, which suggests cross-reactive memory joined. CM and EM subsets held most contracting CD4+ clones; EMRA held CD8+ ones.

Input material: PBMCs or a T cell subset sorted from them (not recorded which). The source of this sequence is an adult woman who had mild COVID-19 (a few samples of this study predate the infection). Cell type and time point are not known. The chain links TRBV12-3 or TRBV12-4 to TRBJ2-3, with 15 bases identical to TRBD2. CDR3 nucleotide sequence: TGTGCCAGCAGTCCGGGGACTAGCGGGGGGGATACGCAGTATTTT. It codes for CASSPGTSGGDTQYF.